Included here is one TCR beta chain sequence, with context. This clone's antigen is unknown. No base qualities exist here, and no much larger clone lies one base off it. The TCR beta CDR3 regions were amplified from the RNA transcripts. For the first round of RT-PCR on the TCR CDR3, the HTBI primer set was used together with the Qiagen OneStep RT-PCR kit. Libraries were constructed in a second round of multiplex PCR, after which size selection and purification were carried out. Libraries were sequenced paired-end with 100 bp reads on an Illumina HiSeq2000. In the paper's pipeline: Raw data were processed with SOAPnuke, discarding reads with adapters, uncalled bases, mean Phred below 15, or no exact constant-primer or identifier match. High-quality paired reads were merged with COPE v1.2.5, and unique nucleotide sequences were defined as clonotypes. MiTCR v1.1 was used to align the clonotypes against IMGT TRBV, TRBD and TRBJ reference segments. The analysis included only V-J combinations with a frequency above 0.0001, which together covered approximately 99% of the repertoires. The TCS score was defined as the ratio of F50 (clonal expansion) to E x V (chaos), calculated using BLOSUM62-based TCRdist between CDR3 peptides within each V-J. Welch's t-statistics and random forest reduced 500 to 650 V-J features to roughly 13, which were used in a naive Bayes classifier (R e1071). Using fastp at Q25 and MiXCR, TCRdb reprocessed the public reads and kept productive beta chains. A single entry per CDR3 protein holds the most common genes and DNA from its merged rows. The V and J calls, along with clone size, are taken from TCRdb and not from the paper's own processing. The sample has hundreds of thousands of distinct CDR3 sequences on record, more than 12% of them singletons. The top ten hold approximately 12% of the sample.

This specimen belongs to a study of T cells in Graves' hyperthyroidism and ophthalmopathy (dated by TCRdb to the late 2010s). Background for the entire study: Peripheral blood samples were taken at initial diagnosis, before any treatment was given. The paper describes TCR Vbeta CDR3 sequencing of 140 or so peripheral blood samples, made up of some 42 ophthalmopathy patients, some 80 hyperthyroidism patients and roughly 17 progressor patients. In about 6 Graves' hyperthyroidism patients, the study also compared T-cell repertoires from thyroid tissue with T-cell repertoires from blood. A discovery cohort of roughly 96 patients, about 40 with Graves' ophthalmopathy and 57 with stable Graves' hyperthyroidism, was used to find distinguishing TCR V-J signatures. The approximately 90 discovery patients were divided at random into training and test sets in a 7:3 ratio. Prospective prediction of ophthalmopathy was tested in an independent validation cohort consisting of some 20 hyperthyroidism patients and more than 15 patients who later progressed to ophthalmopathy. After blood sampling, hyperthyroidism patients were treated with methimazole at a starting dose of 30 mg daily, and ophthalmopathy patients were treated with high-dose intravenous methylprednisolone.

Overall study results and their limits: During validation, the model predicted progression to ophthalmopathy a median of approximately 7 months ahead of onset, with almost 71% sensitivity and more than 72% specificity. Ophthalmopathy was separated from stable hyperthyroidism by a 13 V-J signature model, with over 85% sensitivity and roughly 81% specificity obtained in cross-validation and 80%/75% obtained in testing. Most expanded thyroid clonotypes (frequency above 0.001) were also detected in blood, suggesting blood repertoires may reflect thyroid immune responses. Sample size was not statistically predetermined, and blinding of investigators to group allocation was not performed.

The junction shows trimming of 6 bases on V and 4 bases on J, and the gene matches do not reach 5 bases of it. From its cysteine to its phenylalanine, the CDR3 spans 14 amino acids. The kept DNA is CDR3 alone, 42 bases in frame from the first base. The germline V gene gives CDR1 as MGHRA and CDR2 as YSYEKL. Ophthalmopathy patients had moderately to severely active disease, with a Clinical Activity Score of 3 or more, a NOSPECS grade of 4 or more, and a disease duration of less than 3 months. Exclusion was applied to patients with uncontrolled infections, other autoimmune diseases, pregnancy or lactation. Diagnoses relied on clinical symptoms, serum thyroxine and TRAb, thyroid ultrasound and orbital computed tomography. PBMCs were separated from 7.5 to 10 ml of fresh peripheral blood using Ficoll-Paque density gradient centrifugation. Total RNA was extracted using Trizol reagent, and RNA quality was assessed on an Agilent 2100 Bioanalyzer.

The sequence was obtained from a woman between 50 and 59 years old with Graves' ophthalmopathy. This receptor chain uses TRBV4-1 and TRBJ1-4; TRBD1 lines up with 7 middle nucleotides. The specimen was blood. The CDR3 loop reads CASSTDRFNEKLFF. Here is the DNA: TGCGCCAGCAGTACGGACAGGTTTAATGAAAAACTGTTTTTT.